One and the same sample provided the 3 T cell receptor beta chains below, sequenced in a study of cytomegalovirus exposure and HLA in healthy donors listed by TCRdb under 2017. Library construction relied on the immunoSEQ multiplex PCR assay. For the multiplex PCR, a mixture combining 60 forward primers for TCR Vbeta segments and 13 reverse primers for TCR Jbeta segments was used. In its TCRdb copy, this immuneACCESS table keeps in-frame sequences only and misses some clones. Where compared with another copy, unresolved V genes explain less than half of these, and the others have no known cause. The sample data list tens of thousands of clones, and 60% to 80% of these were observed just once. The ten largest clonotypes hold over 2% of the sample. Sequencing was done on a sample of PBMCs. The receptors shown here come from a man between 35 and 55 years old in good health and CMV-seronegative.

The gene calls are TRBV5-6 and TRBJ2-7, with 7 bases aligning to TRBD1. Germline assignment: CDR1 SGHDT and CDR2 YYEEEE. CDR3 length equals 14 residues. Losses at the gene ends were 3 bases for V and 6 bases for J; bases not matched to a gene: 9. The CDR3 nucleotides are TGTGCCAGCAGCTACCGGGACAGTGTGAGCGAGCAGTACTTC. Amino acids: CASSYRDSVSEQYF.

This chain connects TRBV28 to TRBJ1-4, with 10 nucleotides matching TRBD1. This CDR3 spans 15 amino acids. Looked up from germline, CDR1 is MDHEN and CDR2 is SYDVKM. The ends lost 5 bases at V and 7 bases at J; junction bases unmatched: 7. The CDR3 DNA is TGTGCCAGCAGTCCGATGGGACAGGGGACTGAAAAACTGTTTTTT. As protein: CASSPMGQGTEKLFF.

This clone has just a few counts. The V call is TRBV5-4, the J call TRBJ1-6; D gene ambiguous. Per germline, CDR1 SGHNT and CDR2 YYREEE (reference sequence). The CDR3 has 12 residues. Deletions cut 4 bases from V and 7 bases from J, with 6 bases between. Here the CDR3 reads CASSRGNSPLHF. DNA for the CDR3: TGTGCCAGCAGCCGAGGGAATTCACCCCTCCACTTT.